A selection of T cell receptor beta chains follows, all from one sample in a study of patients and donors after allogeneic stem cell transplantation. In TCRdb, the RT-PCR reads were re-called with MiXCR into one record per CDR3 protein. This table has about a million distinct CDR3 sequences, roughly 17% appearing once. The material sequenced was blood, either unsorted or a sorted T cell fraction (not recorded which). The receptor source for this set is a human donor who was either an allogeneic HSCT recipient or a stem cell or donor lymphocyte infusion donor (not recorded which). It is not recorded whose cells these are; they may come from a transplant donor. CDR3s leave out the opening cysteine and the closing phenylalanine or tryptophan. Expanded clones are given a class, and other clones once, few, many or no size at all.

abundance	j_gene	v_gene	CDR3aa
NA	TRBJ1-2	TRBV7-2	ASSWKVLGGDGYT
few	TRBJ2-5	TRBV5-1	ASSLEATLRY
NA	TRBJ2-1	TRBV10-1	ASSPTSGRMGEQF
few	TRBJ1-2	TRBV11-2	ASSPRPPLGYT
few	TRBJ2-7	TRBV18	ASSYTGGFEQY
NA	TRBJ1-1	TRBV6-2/TRBV6-3	ASRRTGYGYTEAF
NA	TRBJ1-4	TRBV7-2	ASSLRTGSLGNEKLF
few	TRBJ2-5	TRBV15	ATSRDRGGVYETQY
NA	TRBJ2-2	TRBV4-1	ASSQDSTGSNTGELF
few	TRBJ2-2	TRBV2	ASSGEEAGELF
NA	TRBJ1-6	TRBV7-8	ASSRTGAVDNSPLH
few	TRBJ2-6	TRBV27	ASSWVGLTGTNVLT
many	TRBJ1-2	TRBV29-1	SVETESGYT
many	TRBJ1-2	TRBV6-5	ASSYSGDYGYT
NA	TRBJ2-6	TRBV12-3/TRBV12-4	ASRDGDSGANVLT
few	TRBJ1-1	TRBV5-5	ASSLRQGPEAF
NA	TRBJ2-2	TRBV21-1	ASSKLRVTGSSTGELF
many	TRBJ1-6	TRBV20-1	SARGGYNSPLH
NA	TRBJ2-2	TRBV7-9	ASSPWTGKDSGELF
many	TRBJ2-7	TRBV5-6	ASSLPGGDEQY
few	TRBJ1-5	TRBV20-1	SARDRSDINQPQH
many	TRBJ1-5	TRBV2	ASSDSGRSNQPQH
few	TRBJ1-4	TRBV20-1	SASSSQGARNEKLF
NA	TRBJ2-1	TRBV3-1	ASSRYSGHTYNEQF
many	TRBJ2-5	TRBV12-3/TRBV12-4	ASSFRRETQY
NA	TRBJ2-3	TRBV29-1	SEATGRDTQY
NA	TRBJ2-1	TRBV12-5	ASGRDRGGYNEQF
NA	TRBJ1-1	TRBV7-9	ASSLGTGSGEAF
NA	TRBJ1-1	TRBV7-6	ASSFGGSRQAF
NA	TRBJ2-7	TRBV5-6	ASSLVGRDHEQY
many	TRBJ2-3	TRBV20-1	SAIEGTSGSTDTQY
NA	TRBJ2-5	TRBV5-6	ASSSYSGSLETQY
NA	TRBJ1-2	TRBV5-1	ASSPGEGINYGYT
NA	TRBJ1-2	TRBV4-3	ASSPPTGSPEYYGYT
NA	TRBJ1-1	TRBV24-1	ATSDGLGAF
NA	TRBJ2-7	TRBV9	ASSVDPGTAIVEQY
few	TRBJ1-2	TRBV28	ASSLSGQAPNT
NA	TRBJ1-5	TRBV7-8	ASSLRAGARQPQH
few	TRBJ1-2	TRBV7-9	ASSFSGADLTGYT
NA	TRBJ1-1	TRBV9	ASSPSDQPSMNTEAF
NA	TRBJ1-1	TRBV12-3/TRBV12-4	ASKLQGTNTEAF
NA	TRBJ2-7	TRBV5-1	ASSSRQGNKQY
NA	TRBJ1-1	TRBV13	ASSLTDTSNTEAF
NA	TRBJ2-2	TRBV6-2/TRBV6-3	ASRLELVGELF
NA	TRBJ2-6	TRBV18	ASSPKAGTSGANVLT
NA	TRBJ2-1	TRBV5-1	ASSPTTSGSLSAYNEQF